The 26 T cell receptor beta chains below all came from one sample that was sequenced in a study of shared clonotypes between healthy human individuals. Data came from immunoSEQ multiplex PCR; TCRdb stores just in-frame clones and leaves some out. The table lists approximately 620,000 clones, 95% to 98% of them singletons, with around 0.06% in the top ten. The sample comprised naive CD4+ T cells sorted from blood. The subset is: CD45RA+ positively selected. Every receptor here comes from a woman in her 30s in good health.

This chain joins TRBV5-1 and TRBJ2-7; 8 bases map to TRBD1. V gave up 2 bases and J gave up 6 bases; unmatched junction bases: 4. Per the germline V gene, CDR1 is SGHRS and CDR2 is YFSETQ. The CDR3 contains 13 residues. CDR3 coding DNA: TGCGCCAGCAGCTTTGGACAGGGACTCGAGCAGTACTTC. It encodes CASSFGQGLEQYF.

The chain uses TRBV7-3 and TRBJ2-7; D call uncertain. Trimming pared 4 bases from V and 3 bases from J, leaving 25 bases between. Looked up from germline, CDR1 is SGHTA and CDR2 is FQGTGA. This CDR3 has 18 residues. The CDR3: CASSSISYRTLSLYEQYF. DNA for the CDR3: TGTGCCAGCAGCTCCATATCCTACCGTACCCTATCCCTCTACGAGCAGTACTTC. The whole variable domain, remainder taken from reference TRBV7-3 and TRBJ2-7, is GAGVSQTPSNKVTEKGKYVELRCDPISGHTALYWYRQSLGQGPEFLIYFQGTGAADDSGLPNDRFFAVRPEGSVSTLKIQRTERGDSAVYLCASSSISYRTLSLYEQYFGPGTRLTVT.

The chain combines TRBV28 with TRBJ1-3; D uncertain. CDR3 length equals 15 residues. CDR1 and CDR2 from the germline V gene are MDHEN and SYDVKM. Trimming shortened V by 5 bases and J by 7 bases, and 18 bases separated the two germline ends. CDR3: CASSPRILHGNTIYF. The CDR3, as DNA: TGTGCCAGCAGTCCCCGGATTCTCCATGGGAACACCATATATTTT.

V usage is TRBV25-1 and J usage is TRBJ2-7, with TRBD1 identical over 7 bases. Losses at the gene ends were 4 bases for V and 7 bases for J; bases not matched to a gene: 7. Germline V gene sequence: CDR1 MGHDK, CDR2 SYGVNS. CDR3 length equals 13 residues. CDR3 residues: CASSVGQEYEQYF. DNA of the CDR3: TGTGCCAGCAGTGTTGGACAGGAGTATGAGCAGTACTTC.

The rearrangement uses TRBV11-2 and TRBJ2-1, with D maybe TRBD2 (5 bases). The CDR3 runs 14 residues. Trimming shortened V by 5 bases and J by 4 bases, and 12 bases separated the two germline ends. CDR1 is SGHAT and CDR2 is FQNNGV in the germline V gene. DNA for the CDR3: TGTGCCAGCAGCGCGGCTAGCAGATACAATGAGCAGTTCTTC. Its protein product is CASSAASRYNEQFF.

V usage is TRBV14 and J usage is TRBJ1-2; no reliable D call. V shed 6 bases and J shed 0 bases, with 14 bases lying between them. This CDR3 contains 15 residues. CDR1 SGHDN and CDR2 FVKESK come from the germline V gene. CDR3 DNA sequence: TGTGCCAGCAGTCTACTTGGGGTTCCTAACTATGGCTACACCTTC. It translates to CASSLLGVPNYGYTF. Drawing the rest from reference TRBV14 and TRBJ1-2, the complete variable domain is EAGVTQFPSHSVIEKGQTVTLRCDPISGHDNLYWYRRVMGKEIKFLLHFVKESKQDESGMPNNRFLAERTGGTYSTLKVQPAELEDSGVYFCASSLLGVPNYGYTFGSGTRLTVV.

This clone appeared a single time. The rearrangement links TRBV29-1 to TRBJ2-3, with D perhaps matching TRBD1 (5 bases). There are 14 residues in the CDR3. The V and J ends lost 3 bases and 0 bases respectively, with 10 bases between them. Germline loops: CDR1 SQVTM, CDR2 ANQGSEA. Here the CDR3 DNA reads TGCAGCGTTGAGAACAGGCTGAGCACAGATACGCAGTATTTT. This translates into CSVENRLSTDTQYF.

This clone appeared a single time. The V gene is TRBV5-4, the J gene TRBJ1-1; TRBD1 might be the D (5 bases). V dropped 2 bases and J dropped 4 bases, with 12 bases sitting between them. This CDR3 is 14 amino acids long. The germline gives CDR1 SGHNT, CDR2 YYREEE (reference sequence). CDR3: CASSLMGQGTEAFF. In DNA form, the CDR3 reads TGTGCCAGCAGCTTAATGGGGCAGGGCACTGAAGCTTTCTTT. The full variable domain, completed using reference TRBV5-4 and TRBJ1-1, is ETGVTQSPTHLIKTRGQQVTLRCSSQSGHNTVSWYQQALGQGPQFIFQYYREEENGRGNFPPRFSGLQFPNYSSELNVNALELDDSALYLCASSLMGQGTEAFFGQGTRLTVV.

The CDR3 region is CSVAEQGPTEAFF. CDR3 nucleotides: TGCAGCGTCGCAGAACAGGGACCCACTGAAGCTTTCTTT. The V gene is TRBV29-1, the J gene TRBJ1-1; perhaps TRBD1 as D (6 bases). Germline V gene sequence: CDR1 SQVTM, CDR2 ANQGSEA. V was pared by 6 bases and J by 4 bases, with 15 bases between. The length of the CDR3 is 13 residues. Using reference TRBV29-1 and TRBJ1-1 for the parts outside the CDR3, the full variable domain is SAVISQKPSRDICQRGTSLTIQCQVDSQVTMMFWYRQQPGQSLTLIATANQGSEATYESGFVIDKFPISRPNLTFSTLTVSNMSPEDSSIYLCSVAEQGPTEAFFGQGTRLTVV.

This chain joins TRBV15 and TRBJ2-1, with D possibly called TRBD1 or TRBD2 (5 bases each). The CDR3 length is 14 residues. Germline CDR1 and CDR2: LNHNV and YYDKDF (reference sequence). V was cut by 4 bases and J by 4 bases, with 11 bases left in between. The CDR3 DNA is TGTGCCACCAGCACCGGGACGCAATACAATGAGCAGTTCTTC. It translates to CATSTGTQYNEQFF.

The CDR3 here is CASRSRGLGNTEAFF. CDR3 sequence (DNA): TGTGCCAGCAGATCCAGGGGGCTTGGGAACACTGAAGCTTTCTTT. This rearrangement joins TRBV27 to TRBJ1-1; 8 bases agree with TRBD1. This CDR3 has 15 residues. V shed 6 bases, J shed 1 base, and the junction held 7 bases outside the gene matches. Germline loops: CDR1 MNHEY, CDR2 SMNVEV (reference sequence).

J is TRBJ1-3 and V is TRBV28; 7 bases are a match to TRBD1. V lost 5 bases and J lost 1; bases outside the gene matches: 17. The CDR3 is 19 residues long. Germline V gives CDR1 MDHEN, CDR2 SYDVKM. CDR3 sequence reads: CASSLPYIGPRGSGNTIYF. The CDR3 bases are TGTGCCAGCAGTCTCCCATATATTGGACCCAGGGGGTCTGGAAACACCATATATTTT.

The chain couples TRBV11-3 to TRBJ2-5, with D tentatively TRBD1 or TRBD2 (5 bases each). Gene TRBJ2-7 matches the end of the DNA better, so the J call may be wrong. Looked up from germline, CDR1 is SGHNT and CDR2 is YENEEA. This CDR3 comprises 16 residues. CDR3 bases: TGTGCCAGCAGCTTAAGGGGAACCGGGACGATATCCGAGCAGTACTTC. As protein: CASSLRGTGTISEQYF.

The CDR3 DNA reads TGTGCCAGCAGCAGAGGGACAGGGTTTACTAACTATGGCTACACCTTC. Translating it yields CASSRGTGFTNYGYTF. The chain joins TRBV7-9 to TRBJ1-2; 9 positions match TRBD1. Germline CDR1 SEHNR, CDR2 FQNEAQ (reference sequence). This CDR3 is 16 amino acids long. Germline trimming cut 5 bases from V and 0 bases from J; bases unmatched to any gene: 7. The variable domain in full, with the rest retrieved from reference TRBV7-9 and TRBJ1-2, is DTGVSQNPRHKITKRGQNVTFRCDPISEHNRLYWYRQTLGQGPEFLTYFQNEAQLEKSRLLSDRFSAERPKGSFSTLEIQRTEQGDSAMYLCASSRGTGFTNYGYTFGSGTRLTVV.

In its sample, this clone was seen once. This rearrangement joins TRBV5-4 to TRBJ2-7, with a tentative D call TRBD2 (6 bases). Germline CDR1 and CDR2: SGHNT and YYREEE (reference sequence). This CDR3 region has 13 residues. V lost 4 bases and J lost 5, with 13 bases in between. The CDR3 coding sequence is TGTGCCAGCAGCCCAGGGCCGGGGGACGAGCAGTACTTC. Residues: CASSPGPGDEQYF.

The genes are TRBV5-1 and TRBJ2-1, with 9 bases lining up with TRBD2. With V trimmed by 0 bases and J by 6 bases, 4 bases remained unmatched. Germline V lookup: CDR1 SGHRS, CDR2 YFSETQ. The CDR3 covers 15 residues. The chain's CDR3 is CASSLVGLAFNEQFF. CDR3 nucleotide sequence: TGCGCCAGCAGCTTGGTGGGACTAGCATTCAATGAGCAGTTCTTC.

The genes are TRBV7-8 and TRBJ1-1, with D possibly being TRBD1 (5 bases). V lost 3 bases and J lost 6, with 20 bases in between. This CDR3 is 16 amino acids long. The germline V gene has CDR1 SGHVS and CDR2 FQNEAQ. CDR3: CASSLWGTPAFAEAFF. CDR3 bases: TGTGCCAGCAGCTTGTGGGGGACCCCTGCGTTCGCTGAAGCTTTCTTT.

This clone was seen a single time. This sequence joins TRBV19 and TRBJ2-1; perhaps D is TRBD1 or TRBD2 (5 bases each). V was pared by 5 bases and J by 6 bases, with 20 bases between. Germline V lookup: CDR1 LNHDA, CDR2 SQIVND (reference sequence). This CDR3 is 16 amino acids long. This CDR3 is CASSYPGLEGPNEQFF. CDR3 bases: TGTGCCAGTAGTTATCCGGGGCTAGAGGGACCCAATGAGCAGTTCTTC. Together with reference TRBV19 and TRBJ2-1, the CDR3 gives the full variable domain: DGGITQSPKYLFRKEGQNVTLSCEQNLNHDAMYWYRQDPGQGLRLIYYSQIVNDFQKGDIAEGYSVSREKKESFPLTVTSAQKNPTAFYLCASSYPGLEGPNEQFFGPGTRLTVL.

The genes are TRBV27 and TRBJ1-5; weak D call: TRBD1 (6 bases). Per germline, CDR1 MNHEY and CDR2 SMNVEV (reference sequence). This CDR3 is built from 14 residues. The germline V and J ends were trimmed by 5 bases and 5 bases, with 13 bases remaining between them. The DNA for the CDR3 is TGTGCCAGCAGTCCCCACAGGGAAGATCAGCCCCAGCATTTT. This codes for CASSPHREDQPQHF.

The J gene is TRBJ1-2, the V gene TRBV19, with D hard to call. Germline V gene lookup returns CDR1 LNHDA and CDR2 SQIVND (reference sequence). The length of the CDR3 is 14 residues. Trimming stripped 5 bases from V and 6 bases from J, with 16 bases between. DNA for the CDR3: TGTGCCAGTAGTGGGGATTATAACCCACATGGCTACACCTTC. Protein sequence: CASSGDYNPHGYTF.

CDR3 coding DNA: TGTGCCAGCAGCAGGGAACGAGAGACCCAGTACTTC. Its protein is CASSRERETQYF. The chain uses TRBV2 and TRBJ2-5, with D tentatively TRBD1 (5 bases). The V and J ends lost 6 bases and 4 bases respectively, with 9 bases between them. This CDR3 has 12 residues. Per the germline V gene, CDR1 is SNHLY and CDR2 is FYNNEI.

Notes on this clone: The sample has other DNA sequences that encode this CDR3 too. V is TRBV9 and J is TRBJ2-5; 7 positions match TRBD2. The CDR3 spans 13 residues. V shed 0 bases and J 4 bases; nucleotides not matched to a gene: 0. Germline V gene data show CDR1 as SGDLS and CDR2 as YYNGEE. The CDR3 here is CASSVAGGETQYF. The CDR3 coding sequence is TGTGCCAGCAGCGTAGCGGGAGGAGAGACCCAGTACTTC.

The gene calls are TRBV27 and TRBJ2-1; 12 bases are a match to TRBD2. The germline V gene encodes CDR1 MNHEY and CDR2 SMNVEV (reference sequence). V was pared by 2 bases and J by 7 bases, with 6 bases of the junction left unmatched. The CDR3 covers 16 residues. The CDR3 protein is CASSLSPTSGSNEQFF. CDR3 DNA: TGTGCCAGCAGTTTAAGTCCGACTAGCGGGAGTAATGAGCAGTTCTTC.

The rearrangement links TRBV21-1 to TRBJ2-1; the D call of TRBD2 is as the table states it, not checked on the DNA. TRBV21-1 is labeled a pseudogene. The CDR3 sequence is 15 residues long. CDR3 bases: TGTGCCAGCAGACATAGCGGGAGGGGGGGCAATGAGCAGTTCTTC. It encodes CASRHSGRGGNEQFF.

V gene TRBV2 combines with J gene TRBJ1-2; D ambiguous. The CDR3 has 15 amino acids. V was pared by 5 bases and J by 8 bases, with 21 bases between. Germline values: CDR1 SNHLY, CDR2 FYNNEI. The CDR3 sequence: CASSRQESQPWGYTF. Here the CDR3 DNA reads TGTGCCAGCAGTAGGCAGGAATCTCAACCTTGGGGCTACACCTTC.

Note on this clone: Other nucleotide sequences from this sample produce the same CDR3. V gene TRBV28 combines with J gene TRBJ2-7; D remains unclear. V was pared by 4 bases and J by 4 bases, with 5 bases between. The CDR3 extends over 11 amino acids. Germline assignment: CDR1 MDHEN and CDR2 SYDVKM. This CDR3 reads CASSSRYEQYF. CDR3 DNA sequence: TGTGCCAGCAGTTCTCGATACGAGCAGTACTTC.